Sequencing of this TCR beta chain was carried out in a study of T cell repertoires in cytomegalovirus infection. In its sample, this clonotype was seen a few times. The antigen remains undetermined. The J segment lost 5 bases and the V segment lost 6 bases, leaving 11 bases of the junction unmatched. The CDR3 totals 16 residues. Germline CDR1 SGHTA, CDR2 FQGNSA. TCRdb re-called the reads with MiXCR, one entry per CDR3 protein. The sample has roughly 500,000 distinct CDR3 sequences, 30% to 35% seen once. The chain uses TRBV7-2 and TRBJ2-1; TRBD2 agrees at 9 bases. Sequenced here: cultured PBMCs, sampled from culture after CMV antigen stimulation. This TCR derives from a human donor in good health (CMV status not recorded). Some clones in this sample may be carry-over from other donors' samples. The chain's CDR3 is CASRHPGTSRNNEQFF. DNA of the CDR3: TGTGCCAGCAGACATCCCGGGACTAGCCGAAACAATGAGCAGTTCTTC.